Following are 26 T cell receptor beta chains from one sample sequenced in a study of shared clonotypes between healthy human individuals. The method was immunoSEQ multiplex PCR; TCRdb's version includes in-frame clones alone and lacks a portion of them. Of under 1,900,000 clones in the sample, approximately 98.5% are singletons; the top ten hold approximately 0.4%. Input material: naive CD4+ T cells sorted from blood. Subset noted: CD45RA+ positively selected. These TCRs come from a man younger than 40 in good health.

The chain joins TRBV18 to TRBJ2-7, with D maybe TRBD2 (6 bases). This CDR3 has 14 amino acids. From germline, CDR1 is KGHSH and CDR2 LQKENI. V was clipped by 3 bases and J by 7 bases, with 16 bases between them. The CDR3 loop reads CASSPGTGNEEQYF. For the CDR3, the DNA is TGTGCCAGCTCACCCGGGACTGGGAATGAGGAGCAGTACTTC. The entire variable domain, with the rest obtained from reference TRBV18 and TRBJ2-7, is as follows: NAGVMQNPRHLVRRRGQEARLRCSPMKGHSHVYWYRQLPEEGLKFMVYLQKENIIDESGMPKERFSAEFPKEGPSILRIQQVVRGDSAAYFCASSPGTGNEEQYFGPGTRLTVT.

V and J are TRBV27 and TRBJ1-4; a possible D gene is TRBD1 (5 bases). Germline CDR1 MNHEY, CDR2 SMNVEV (reference sequence). Trimming took 5 bases from V and 0 from J, leaving 13 bases between them. The CDR3 totals 16 residues. In nucleotides, the CDR3 is TGTGCCAGCAGTCCCGACAGCCACCCAACTAATGAAAAACTGTTTTTT. It encodes CASSPDSHPTNEKLFF.

This clone is a singleton in its sample. The rearrangement joins TRBV7-2 to TRBJ2-7; D may be TRBD2 (6 bases). Germline CDR1 and CDR2: SGHTA and FQGNSA. Between the trimmed V and J ends, which lost 4 bases and 1 base, there was a span of 8 bases. The length of the CDR3 is 13 residues. CDR3 sequence: CASSYGTSYEQYF. The CDR3 nucleotides read TGTGCCAGCAGCTACGGGACTTCCTACGAGCAGTACTTC.

This clone was observed once. The chain joins TRBV19 to TRBJ1-2, with no clear D. V was cut by 2 bases and J by 4 bases, with 5 bases left in between. The germline gives CDR1 LNHDA, CDR2 SQIVND (reference sequence). The length of the CDR3 is 12 residues. DNA of the CDR3: TGTGCCAGTAGTATAACGCGCTATGGCTACACCTTC. This codes for CASSITRYGYTF.

This chain connects TRBV10-3 to TRBJ2-7; TRBD2 aligns across 9 bases. Germline CDR1 and CDR2: ENHRY and SYGVKD. The CDR3 extends over 14 amino acids. V shed 6 bases, J shed 6 bases, and the junction held 9 bases outside the gene matches. The CDR3: CAIRVGLASLEQYF. The CDR3 nucleotides read TGTGCCATCAGGGTGGGACTAGCTTCCCTCGAGCAGTACTTC.

The rearrangement uses TRBV5-1 and TRBJ2-2; D gene uncertain. Between the trimmed V and J ends, which lost 7 bases and 1 base, there was a span of 11 bases. The CDR3 extends over 14 amino acids. Per germline, CDR1 SGHRS and CDR2 YFSETQ. The CDR3 DNA follows: TGCGCCAGCTTCGAGAACATGAACACCGGGGAGCTGTTTTTT. It translates to CASFENMNTGELFF.

The V and J genes are TRBV10-2 and TRBJ1-2; D unclear. Trimming took 7 bases from V and 4 from J, leaving 10 bases between them. The length of the CDR3 is 12 residues. The germline gives CDR1 WSHSY, CDR2 SAAADI. CDR3 protein: CASTATVYGYTF. CDR3 in DNA: TGCGCCAGCACCGCCACCGTCTATGGCTACACCTTC.

The CDR3 DNA is TGTGCCTGGAGGGGGCCGGGACCATCGATGCAGCAGTTCTTC. This sequence encodes CAWRGPGPSMQQFF. The V call is TRBV30, the J call TRBJ2-1; D may be TRBD1 or TRBD2 (5 bases each). Trimming left V 3 bases short and J 11 bases short, with 20 bases between. Looked up from germline, CDR1 is GTSNPN and CDR2 is SVGIG (reference sequence). The CDR3 is made up of 14 amino acids.

The chain recombines TRBV23-1 with TRBJ2-7; the match to TRBD1 covers 7 bases. TRBV23-1 is noted as an ORF with a role that remains uncertain. J lost 2 bases, V lost 3 bases, and 10 bases had no gene match. This CDR3 contains 16 residues. The CDR3 sequence: CASSHKYGGQPYEQYF. CDR3 nucleotides: TGCGCCAGCAGTCACAAATATGGGGGACAGCCCTACGAGCAGTACTTC.

The chain carries TRBV5-1 and TRBJ1-5; weak D call: TRBD1 (5 bases). The CDR3 is made up of 15 amino acids. Germline V gene data show CDR1 as SGHRS and CDR2 as YFSETQ. The V end lost 5 bases, the J end lost 0 bases, and 12 bases lay between the germline ends. The CDR3 sequence is CASRQDTNSNQPQHF. The CDR3 region has the DNA TGCGCCAGCAGACAGGACACCAATAGCAATCAGCCCCAGCATTTT. The variable domain in full, with the rest retrieved from reference TRBV5-1 and TRBJ1-5, is KAGVTQTPRYLIKTRGQQVTLSCSPISGHRSVSWYQQTPGQGLQFLFEYFSETQRNKGNFPGRFSGRQFSNSRSEMNVSTLELGDSALYLCASRQDTNSNQPQHFGDGTRLSIL.

The rearrangement uses TRBV5-4 and TRBJ2-7, with 7 bases lining up with TRBD1. Per germline, CDR1 SGHNT and CDR2 YYREEE (reference sequence). The CDR3 covers 17 residues. With 2 bases clipped from V and 2 bases from J, the junction kept 13 bases outside the gene matches. CDR3 loop: CASSFIPPGDSPYEQYF. The CDR3 DNA follows: TGTGCCAGCAGCTTTATACCTCCTGGGGACAGTCCCTACGAGCAGTACTTC.

This rearrangement joins TRBV7-9 to TRBJ2-7; D tentatively reads TRBD1 or TRBD2 (7 bases each). V was clipped by 5 bases and J by 2 bases, with 19 bases between them. Germline V lookup: CDR1 SEHNR, CDR2 FQNEAQ (reference sequence). The CDR3 has 16 residues. CDR3 nucleotides: TGTGCCAGCAGCCAGGGGGGTAGCGGGCCTCCCTACGAGCAGTACTTC. Its translation is CASSQGGSGPPYEQYF.

The rearrangement links TRBV19 to TRBJ2-7; 13 bases are a match to TRBD2. V lost 2 bases to trimming and J lost 7 bases; unmatched junction nucleotides: 11. This CDR3 is 17 amino acids long. Germline CDR1 reads LNHDA; CDR2 reads SQIVND (reference sequence). The CDR3 loop reads CASSISGPGLAGREQYF. CDR3 nucleotides: TGTGCCAGTAGTATATCTGGGCCGGGACTAGCGGGACGGGAGCAGTACTTC.

This chain connects TRBV11-2 to TRBJ2-5; possibly TRBD1 for D (6 bases). This CDR3 contains 15 residues. Trimming removed 5 bases from V and 1 base from J, with 14 bases in between. Germline CDR1 reads SGHAT; CDR2 reads FQNNGV. The CDR3 DNA reads as TGTGCCAGCAGCGTCGGTACAGGGCCCCAAGAGACCCAGTACTTC. Translating it yields CASSVGTGPQETQYF.

The gene calls are TRBV18 and TRBJ2-7; 9 nucleotides match TRBD2. Germline-derived CDR1 and CDR2 are KGHSH and LQKENI. With V trimmed by 3 bases and J by 4 bases, 7 bases remained unmatched. The CDR3 totals 15 residues. The chain's CDR3 is CASSPFSGSSYEQYF. The CDR3, as DNA: TGTGCCAGCTCACCCTTTAGCGGGAGCTCATACGAGCAGTACTTC. Looking up the rest from reference TRBV18 and TRBJ2-7 gives the full variable domain: NAGVMQNPRHLVRRRGQEARLRCSPMKGHSHVYWYRQLPEEGLKFMVYLQKENIIDESGMPKERFSAEFPKEGPSILRIQQVVRGDSAAYFCASSPFSGSSYEQYFGPGTRLTVT.

The chain uses TRBV7-2 and TRBJ2-7, with TRBD1 matching over 9 bases. The trim removed 7 bases at V and 6 bases at J, leaving 13 bases unmatched. CDR1 is SGHTA, CDR2 FQGNSA, per germline. This CDR3 has 15 residues. CDR3 protein: CASTTSSRTGVEQYF. In DNA form, the CDR3 reads TGTGCCAGCACTACGTCGTCACGGACAGGGGTCGAGCAGTACTTC.

Note on this clone: The same CDR3 can be traced to other DNA sequences in this sample. The J gene is TRBJ2-5, the V gene TRBV28; no clear D. CDR3 size: 13 residues. The V end was cut by 3 bases, the J end by 5 bases, with 10 bases between. Germline values: CDR1 MDHEN, CDR2 SYDVKM. The CDR3 region has the DNA TGTGCCAGCAGTTTGGGTGGTCAGGAGACCCAGTACTTC. This translates into CASSLGGQETQYF.

The V call is TRBV14, the J call TRBJ2-1; 7 bases match TRBD2. The CDR3 consists of 15 residues. With 6 bases clipped from V and 2 bases from J, the junction kept 7 bases outside the gene matches. Germline lookup yields CDR1 SGHDN and CDR2 FVKESK. The CDR3 is CASRPSGGPYNEQFF. In DNA form, the CDR3 reads TGTGCCAGCAGACCGTCGGGAGGCCCCTACAATGAGCAGTTCTTC.

CDR3 coding DNA: TGTGCCAGTAGTGGACCTGCAACTAATGAAAAACTGTTTTTT. Amino acid sequence: CASSGPATNEKLFF. The rearrangement joins TRBV19 to TRBJ1-4; D unresolved. The CDR3 totals 14 residues. Trimming removed 5 bases from V and 0 bases from J, with 7 bases in between. Germline CDR1 reads LNHDA; CDR2 reads SQIVND (reference sequence).

J is TRBJ2-6 and V is TRBV11-2, with D uncertain. The germline V gene encodes CDR1 SGHAT and CDR2 FQNNGV. This CDR3 region has 13 residues. Trimming shortened V by 3 bases and J by 7 bases, and 7 bases separated the two germline ends. The CDR3 spells CASSLSRANVLTF. The DNA of the CDR3 is TGTGCCAGCAGCTTGAGCAGAGCCAACGTCCTGACTTTC.

The chain couples TRBV7-9 to TRBJ2-7, with 14 bases aligning to TRBD2. Germline loops: CDR1 SEHNR, CDR2 FQNEAQ (reference sequence). The CDR3 totals 19 residues. V trimming: 0 bases; J trimming: 2 bases; junction bases outside the gene matches: 9. The CDR3 DNA reads TGTGCCAGCAGCTTAGCTCGACTAGCGGGAGGGCCTGGACCCTACGAGCAGTACTTC. Its translation: CASSLARLAGGPGPYEQYF. Complete variable domain (other parts from reference TRBV7-9 and TRBJ2-7): DTGVSQNPRHKITKRGQNVTFRCDPISEHNRLYWYRQTLGQGPEFLTYFQNEAQLEKSRLLSDRFSAERPKGSFSTLEIQRTEQGDSAMYLCASSLARLAGGPGPYEQYFGPGTRLTVT.

A single count supports this clone. The CDR3 protein is CASQVGDQPQHF. CDR3 nucleotides: TGTGCCAGTCAAGTGGGGGATCAGCCCCAGCATTTT. The chain couples TRBV28 to TRBJ1-5; tentatively, D is TRBD1 (5 bases). The germline V gene encodes CDR1 MDHEN and CDR2 SYDVKM. V was cut by 9 bases and J by 5 bases, with 11 bases left in between. This CDR3 has 12 amino acids.

The chain combines TRBV25-1 with TRBJ2-7, with D unresolved. CDR3 length: 12 amino acids. Germline lookup yields CDR1 MGHDK and CDR2 SYGVNS. Trimming took 6 bases from V and 3 from J, leaving 9 bases between them. The CDR3 nucleotides read TGTGCCAGCAGCCTCGGCCACTACGAGCAGTACTTC. It is translated as CASSLGHYEQYF.

This clone was detected once. Here the CDR3 reads CASSLISGQANQPQHF. CDR3 nucleotide sequence: TGTGCCAGCAGTTTAATATCGGGACAGGCTAATCAGCCCCAGCATTTT. This chain uses TRBV28 with TRBJ1-5; 8 bases match TRBD1. The CDR3 runs to 16 residues. Germline-derived CDR1 and CDR2 are MDHEN and SYDVKM. V was pared by 2 bases and J by 4 bases, with 7 bases of the junction left unmatched.

On this clone itself: Other nucleotide sequences from this sample produce the same CDR3. J is TRBJ2-7 and V is TRBV7-2; D is ambiguous. Germline V CDR1 and CDR2: SGHTA, FQGNSA. The V gene lost 1 base and the J gene lost 4 bases, with 5 bases spanning the gap. The CDR3 loop spans 12 amino acids. The CDR3 nucleotides read TGTGCCAGCAGCTTAGTTGGTTACGAGCAGTACTTC. Translation gives CASSLVGYEQYF.

This rearrangement joins TRBV7-9 to TRBJ2-4; possible D gene TRBD2, 7 bases. Germline CDR1 reads SEHNR; CDR2 reads FQNEAQ (reference sequence). The CDR3 loop spans 15 amino acids. The V end lost 6 bases, the J end lost 6 bases, and 18 bases lay between the germline ends. CDR3 nucleotides: TGTGCCAGCAGTCAACAGGGCGGGAGCGGAAACATTCAGTACTTC. Protein product: CASSQQGGSGNIQYF.